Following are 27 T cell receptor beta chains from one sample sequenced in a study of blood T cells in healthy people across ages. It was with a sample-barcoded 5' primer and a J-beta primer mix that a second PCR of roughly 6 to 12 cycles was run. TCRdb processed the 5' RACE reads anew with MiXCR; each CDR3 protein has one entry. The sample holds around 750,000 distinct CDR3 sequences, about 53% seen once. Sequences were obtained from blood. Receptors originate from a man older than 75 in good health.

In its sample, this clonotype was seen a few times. The CDR3, as DNA: TGCAGCGTTGAGGTAGCGGAGGCCTACGAGCAGTACTTC. This gives the protein CSVEVAEAYEQYF. The chain links TRBV29-1 to TRBJ2-7; perhaps TRBD2 as D (6 bases). The germline CDR1 and CDR2 sequences are SQVTM and ANQGSEA. CDR3 length: 13 residues. Trimming removed 3 bases at V and 2 bases at J, with 11 bases between.

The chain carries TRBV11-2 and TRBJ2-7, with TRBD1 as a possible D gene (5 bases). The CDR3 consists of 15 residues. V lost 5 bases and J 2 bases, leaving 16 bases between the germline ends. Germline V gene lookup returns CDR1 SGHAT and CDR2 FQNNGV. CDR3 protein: CASSKGVGQPYEQYF. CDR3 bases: TGTGCCAGCAGCAAAGGGGTAGGGCAGCCCTACGAGCAGTACTTC. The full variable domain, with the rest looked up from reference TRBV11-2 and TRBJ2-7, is EAGVAQSPRYKIIEKRQSVAFWCNPISGHATLYWYQQILGQGPKLLIQFQNNGVVDDSQLPKDRFSAERLKGVDSTLKIQPAKLEDSAVYLCASSKGVGQPYEQYFGPGTRLTVT.

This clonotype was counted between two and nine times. CDR3 bases: TGTGCCAGCAGTGAAACGACCCGACAGAACCCTAATGAAAAACTGTTTTTT. It encodes CASSETTRQNPNEKLFF. The chain joins TRBV6-1 to TRBJ1-4; D may be TRBD1 (5 bases). This CDR3 spans 17 amino acids. The V and J ends lost 2 bases and 3 bases respectively, with 16 bases between them. CDR1 is MNHNS and CDR2 is SASEGT in the germline V gene.

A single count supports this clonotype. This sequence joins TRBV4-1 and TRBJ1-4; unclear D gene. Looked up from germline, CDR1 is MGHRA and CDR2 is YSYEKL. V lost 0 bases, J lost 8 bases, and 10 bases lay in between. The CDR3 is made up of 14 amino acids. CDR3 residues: CASSQEAREEKLFF. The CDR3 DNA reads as TGCGCCAGCAGCCAAGAGGCCCGGGAAGAAAAACTGTTTTTT.

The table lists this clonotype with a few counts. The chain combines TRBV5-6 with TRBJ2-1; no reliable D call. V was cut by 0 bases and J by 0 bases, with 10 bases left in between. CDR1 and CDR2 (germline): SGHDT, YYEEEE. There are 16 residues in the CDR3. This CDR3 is CASSLGARSSYNEQFF. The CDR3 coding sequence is TGTGCCAGCAGCTTGGGAGCGAGGAGCTCCTACAATGAGCAGTTCTTC.

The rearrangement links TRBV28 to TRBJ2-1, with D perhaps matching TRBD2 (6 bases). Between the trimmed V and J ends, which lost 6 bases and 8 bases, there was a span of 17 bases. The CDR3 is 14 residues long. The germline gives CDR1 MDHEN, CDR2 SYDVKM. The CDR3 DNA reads TGTGCCAGCAGCCGGGCGGGATGGTCGGATGAGCAGTTCTTC. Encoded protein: CASSRAGWSDEQFF.

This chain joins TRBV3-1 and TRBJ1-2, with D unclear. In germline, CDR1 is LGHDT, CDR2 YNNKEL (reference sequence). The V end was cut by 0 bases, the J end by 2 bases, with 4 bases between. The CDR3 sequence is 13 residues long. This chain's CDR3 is CASSQEQNYGYTF. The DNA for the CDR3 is TGTGCCAGCAGCCAAGAGCAAAACTATGGCTACACCTTC.

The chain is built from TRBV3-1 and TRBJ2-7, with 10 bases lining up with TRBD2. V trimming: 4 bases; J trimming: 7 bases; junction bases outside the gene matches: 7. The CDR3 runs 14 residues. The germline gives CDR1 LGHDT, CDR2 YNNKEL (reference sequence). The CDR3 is CASSRTSGGNEQYF. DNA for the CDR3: TGTGCCAGCAGCCGGACTAGCGGTGGGAATGAGCAGTACTTC.

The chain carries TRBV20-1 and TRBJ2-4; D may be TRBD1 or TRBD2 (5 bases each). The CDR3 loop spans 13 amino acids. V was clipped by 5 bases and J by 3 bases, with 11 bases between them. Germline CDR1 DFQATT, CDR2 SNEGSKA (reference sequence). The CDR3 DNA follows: TGCAGTGCTGTAGGGGACCGCAAAAACATTCAGTACTTC. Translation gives CSAVGDRKNIQYF.

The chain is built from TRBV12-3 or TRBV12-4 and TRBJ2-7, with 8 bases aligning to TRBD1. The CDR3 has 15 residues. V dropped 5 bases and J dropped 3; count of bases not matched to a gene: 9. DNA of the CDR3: TGTGCCAGCAGTCGGGGACAGGACCTCCTCTACGAGCAGTACTTC. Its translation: CASSRGQDLLYEQYF.

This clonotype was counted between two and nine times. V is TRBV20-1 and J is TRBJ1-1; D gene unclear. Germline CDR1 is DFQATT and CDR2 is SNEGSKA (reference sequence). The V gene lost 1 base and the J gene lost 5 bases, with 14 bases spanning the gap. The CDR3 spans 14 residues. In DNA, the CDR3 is TGCAGTGCTAGAGGGGAGGGTTCCCGAACTGAAGCTTTCTTT. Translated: CSARGEGSRTEAFF.

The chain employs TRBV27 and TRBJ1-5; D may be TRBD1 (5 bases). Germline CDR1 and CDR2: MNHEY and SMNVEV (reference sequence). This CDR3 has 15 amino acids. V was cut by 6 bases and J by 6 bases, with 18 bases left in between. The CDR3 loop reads CASRAAVGAGQPQHF. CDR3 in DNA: TGTGCCAGCAGAGCGGCGGTCGGGGCCGGTCAGCCCCAGCATTTT.

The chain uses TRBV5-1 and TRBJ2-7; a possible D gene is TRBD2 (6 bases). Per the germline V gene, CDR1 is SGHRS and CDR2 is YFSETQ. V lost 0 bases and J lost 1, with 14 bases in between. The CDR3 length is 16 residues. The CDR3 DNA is TGCGCCAGCAGCTTGGAGGAGGGCGGAGGATCCTACGAGCAGTACTTC. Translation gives CASSLEEGGGSYEQYF.

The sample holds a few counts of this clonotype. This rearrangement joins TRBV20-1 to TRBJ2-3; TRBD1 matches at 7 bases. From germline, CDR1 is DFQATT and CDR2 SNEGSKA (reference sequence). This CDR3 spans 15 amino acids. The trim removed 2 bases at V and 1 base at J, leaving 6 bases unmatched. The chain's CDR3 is CSARNRGSGTDTQYF. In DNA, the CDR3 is TGCAGTGCTAGAAACAGGGGATCGGGCACAGATACGCAGTATTTT.

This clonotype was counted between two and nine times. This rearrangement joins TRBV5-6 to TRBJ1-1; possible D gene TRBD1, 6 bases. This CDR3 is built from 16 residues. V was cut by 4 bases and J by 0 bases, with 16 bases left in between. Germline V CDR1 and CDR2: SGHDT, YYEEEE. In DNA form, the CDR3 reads TGTGCCAGCAGCGGGGTCTGGGGGCGGATGAACACTGAAGCTTTCTTT. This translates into CASSGVWGRMNTEAFF. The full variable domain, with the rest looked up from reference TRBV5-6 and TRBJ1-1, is DAGVTQSPTHLIKTRGQQVTLRCSPKSGHDTVSWYQQALGQGPQFIFQYYEEEERQRGNFPDRFSGHQFPNYSSELNVNALLLGDSALYLCASSGVWGRMNTEAFFGQGTRLTVV.

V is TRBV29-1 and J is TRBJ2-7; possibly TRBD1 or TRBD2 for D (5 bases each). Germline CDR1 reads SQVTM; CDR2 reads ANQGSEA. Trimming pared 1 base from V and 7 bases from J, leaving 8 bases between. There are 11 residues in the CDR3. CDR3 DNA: TGCAGCGTTGAAGCGAGGGGAGAGCAGTACTTC. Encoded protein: CSVEARGEQYF.

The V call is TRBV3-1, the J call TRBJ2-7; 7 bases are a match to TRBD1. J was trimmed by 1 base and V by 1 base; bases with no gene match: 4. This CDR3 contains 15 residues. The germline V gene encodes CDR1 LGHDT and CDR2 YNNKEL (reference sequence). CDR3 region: CASSQANRGSYEQYF. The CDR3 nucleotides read TGTGCCAGCAGCCAAGCGAACAGGGGTTCCTACGAGCAGTACTTC.

The CDR3 coding sequence is TGTGCTAGTGGTTTGCACCCAGGGTTCGTAATCGGCTACGAGCAGTACTTC. Translating gives CASGLHPGFVIGYEQYF. The J gene is TRBJ2-7, the V gene TRBV12-5; tentatively, D is TRBD1 (5 bases). This CDR3 has 17 residues. V lost 2 bases and J 3 bases, leaving 20 bases between the germline ends. In germline, CDR1 is LGHNT, CDR2 FRNRAP.

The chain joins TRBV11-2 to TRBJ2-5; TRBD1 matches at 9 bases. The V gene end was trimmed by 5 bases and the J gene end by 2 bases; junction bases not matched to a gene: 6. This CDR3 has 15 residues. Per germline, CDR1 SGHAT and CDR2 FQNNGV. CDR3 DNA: TGTGCCAGCAGCCAGGGGACAGGGCCTCAAGAGACCCAGTACTTC. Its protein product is CASSQGTGPQETQYF.

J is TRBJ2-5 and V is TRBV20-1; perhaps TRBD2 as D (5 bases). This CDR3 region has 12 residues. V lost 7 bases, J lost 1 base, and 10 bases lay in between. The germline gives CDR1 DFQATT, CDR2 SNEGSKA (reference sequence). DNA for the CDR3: TGCAGTGTTCCACGGGGCCAAGAGACCCAGTACTTC. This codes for CSVPRGQETQYF.

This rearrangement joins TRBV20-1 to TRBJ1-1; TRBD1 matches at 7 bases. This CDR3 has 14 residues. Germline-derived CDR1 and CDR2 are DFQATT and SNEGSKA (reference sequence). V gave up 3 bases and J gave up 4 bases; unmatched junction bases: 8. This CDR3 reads CSASRSGGTTEAFF. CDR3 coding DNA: TGCAGTGCTAGCCGTTCAGGGGGGACCACTGAAGCTTTCTTT.

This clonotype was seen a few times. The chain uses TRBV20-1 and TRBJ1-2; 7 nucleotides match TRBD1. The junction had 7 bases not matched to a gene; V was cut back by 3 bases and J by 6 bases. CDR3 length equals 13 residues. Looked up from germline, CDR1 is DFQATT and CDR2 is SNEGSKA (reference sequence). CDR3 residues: CSASRDSSHGYTF. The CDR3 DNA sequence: TGCAGTGCTAGCCGGGACAGCTCTCATGGCTACACCTTC.

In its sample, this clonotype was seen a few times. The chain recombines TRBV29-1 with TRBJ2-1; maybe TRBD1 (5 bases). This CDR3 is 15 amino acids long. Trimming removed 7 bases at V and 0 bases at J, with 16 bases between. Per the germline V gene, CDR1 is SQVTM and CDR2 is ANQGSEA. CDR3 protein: CSALGADSSYNEQFF. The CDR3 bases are TGCAGCGCCCTTGGCGCAGACAGCTCCTACAATGAGCAGTTCTTC.

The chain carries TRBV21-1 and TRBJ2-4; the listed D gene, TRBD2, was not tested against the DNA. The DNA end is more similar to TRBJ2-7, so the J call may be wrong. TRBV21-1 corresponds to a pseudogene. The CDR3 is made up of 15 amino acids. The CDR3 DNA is TGTGCCAGCCCACGGATGGGACCAGTAGGTTACGAGCAGTACTTC. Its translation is CASPRMGPVGYEQYF.

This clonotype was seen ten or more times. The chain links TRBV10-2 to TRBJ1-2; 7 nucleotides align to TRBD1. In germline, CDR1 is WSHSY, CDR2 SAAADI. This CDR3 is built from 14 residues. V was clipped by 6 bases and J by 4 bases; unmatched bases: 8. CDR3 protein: CASSIGQAAYGYTF. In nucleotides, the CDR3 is TGCGCCAGCAGCATTGGACAGGCTGCCTATGGCTACACCTTC.

CDR3 DNA: TGCGCCAGCAGCCAGGGACAGCTAATCCCCCTCCTTTGCGAGCAGTACTTC. It yields the protein CASSQGQLIPLLCEQYF. V usage is TRBV4-1 and J usage is TRBJ2-4; 7 bases match TRBD1. The end of the DNA aligns better with TRBJ2-7, so the J call may be wrong. Germline V gene lookup returns CDR1 MGHRA and CDR2 YSYEKL. The length of the CDR3 is 17 residues.

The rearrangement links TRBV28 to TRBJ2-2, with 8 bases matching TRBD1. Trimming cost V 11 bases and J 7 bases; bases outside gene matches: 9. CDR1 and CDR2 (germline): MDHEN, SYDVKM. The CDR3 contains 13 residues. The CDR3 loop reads CAVGDRSIGELFF. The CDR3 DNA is TGTGCCGTCGGGGACAGGAGTATCGGGGAGCTGTTTTTT.